Listed below are T cell receptor beta chains from one sample, sequenced in a study of T cells in Graves' hyperthyroidism and ophthalmopathy. From the multiplex PCR reads, TCRdb called clonotypes with MiXCR, one entry per CDR3 protein. Of hundreds of thousands of distinct CDR3 sequences in the sample, about 16% were seen once. Specimen: blood. The receptors were gathered from a woman in her twenties or thirties with Graves' hyperthyroidism. The CDR3 runs from the conserved cysteine through the conserved F or W. D genes are given only for firm matches. Expanded clones get a size class; other rows say once, few or many, or leave the size out.

d_gene: TRBD1
v_gene: TRBV20-1
j_gene: TRBJ2-1
len: 12
abundance: few
CDR3aa: CSARGQGYEQFF
CDR3nt: TGCAGTGCTAGGGGACAGGGTTATGAGCAGTTCTTC

d_gene: NA
v_gene: TRBV15
j_gene: TRBJ1-4
len: 17
abundance: NA
CDR3aa: CATSKAPRDIRKEKLFF
CDR3nt: TGTGCCACCAGCAAAGCTCCCCGCGACATTAGAAAGGAAAAACTGTTTTTT

d_gene: TRBD1
v_gene: TRBV9
j_gene: TRBJ2-7
len: 16
abundance: NA
CDR3aa: CASSVGPGQGNYEQYF
CDR3nt: TGTGCCAGCAGCGTAGGCCCCGGACAGGGGAATTACGAGCAGTACTTC

d_gene: NA
v_gene: TRBV20-1
j_gene: TRBJ2-3
len: 11
abundance: many
CDR3aa: CSAWGVYTQYF
CDR3nt: TGCAGTGCGTGGGGGGTATATACGCAGTATTTT

d_gene: NA
v_gene: TRBV16
j_gene: TRBJ2-2
len: 17
abundance: few
CDR3aa: CASSQSQLAPNTGELFF
CDR3nt: TGTGCCAGCAGCCAATCCCAACTAGCCCCGAACACCGGGGAGCTGTTTTTT

d_gene: NA
v_gene: TRBV27
j_gene: TRBJ2-7
len: 13
abundance: many
CDR3aa: CASSALEKYEQYF
CDR3nt: TGTGCCAGCAGTGCGCTAGAAAAGTACGAGCAGTACTTC

d_gene: NA
v_gene: TRBV9
j_gene: TRBJ2-1
len: 14
abundance: once
CDR3aa: CASSVSGQHNEQFF
CDR3nt: TGTGCCAGCAGCGTCTCCGGACAGCACAATGAGCAGTTCTTC

d_gene: NA
v_gene: TRBV24-1
j_gene: TRBJ1-4
len: 15
abundance: many
CDR3aa: CATRLRQETNEKLFF
CDR3nt: TGTGCCACCAGACTACGACAGGAAACTAATGAAAAACTGTTTTTT

d_gene: TRBD2
v_gene: TRBV4-3
j_gene: TRBJ2-7
len: 15
abundance: many
CDR3aa: CASSRASSGSDEQYF
CDR3nt: TGCGCCAGCAGCCGCGCGAGTAGCGGGAGCGACGAGCAGTACTTC

d_gene: NA
v_gene: TRBV28
j_gene: TRBJ1-2
len: 14
abundance: NA
CDR3aa: CASGLGGGPYGYTF
CDR3nt: TGTGCCAGCGGTTTAGGTGGAGGCCCATATGGCTACACCTTC

d_gene: NA
v_gene: TRBV20-1
j_gene: TRBJ1-5
len: 13
abundance: NA
CDR3aa: CSAASDLQEPQHF
CDR3nt: TGCAGTGCAGCCAGCGATCTTCAGGAGCCCCAGCATTTT

d_gene: NA
v_gene: TRBV6-5
j_gene: TRBJ1-2
len: 15
abundance: many
CDR3aa: CASSLNRAANYGYTF
CDR3nt: TGTGCCAGCTCACTGAACAGGGCGGCTAACTATGGCTACACCTTC

d_gene: NA
v_gene: TRBV4-3
j_gene: TRBJ2-5
len: 14
abundance: NA
CDR3aa: CASSQAANQETQYF
CDR3nt: TGCGCCAGCAGCCAAGCGGCCAATCAAGAGACCCAGTACTTC

d_gene: TRBD2
v_gene: TRBV7-3
j_gene: TRBJ2-7
len: 15
abundance: few
CDR3aa: CASSPGLAGVREQYF
CDR3nt: TGTGCCAGCAGCCCTGGACTAGCGGGAGTCCGGGAGCAGTACTTC

d_gene: TRBD1
v_gene: TRBV30
j_gene: TRBJ1-6
len: 14
abundance: few
CDR3aa: CAWSRQGPESPLHF
CDR3nt: TGTGCCTGGAGTAGACAGGGCCCGGAATCACCCCTCCACTTT

d_gene: TRBD1
v_gene: TRBV4-2
j_gene: TRBJ1-2
len: 15
abundance: NA
CDR3aa: CASSPRDREYYGYTF
CDR3nt: TGTGCCAGCAGCCCCAGGGACAGGGAGTACTATGGCTACACCTTC

d_gene: NA
v_gene: TRBV28
j_gene: TRBJ1-5
len: 16
abundance: few
CDR3aa: CASSLLETGNNQPQHF
CDR3nt: TGTGCCAGCAGTTTACTAGAGACGGGAAACAATCAGCCCCAGCATTTT

d_gene: NA
v_gene: TRBV6-1
j_gene: TRBJ2-7
len: 12
abundance: few
CDR3aa: CASSEFFYEQYF
CDR3nt: TGTGCCAGCAGTGAATTCTTCTACGAGCAGTACTTC

d_gene: NA
v_gene: TRBV20-1
j_gene: TRBJ1-4
len: 14
abundance: NA
CDR3aa: CSAIRGLGNEKLFF
CDR3nt: TGCAGTGCAATACGGGGGTTAGGTAATGAAAAACTGTTTTTT